These T cell receptor beta chains were read from a single sample in a study of blood T cell repertoires in COVID-19. The repertoire was sequenced with immunoSEQ multiplex PCR; TCRdb's copy has only in-frame clones and lacks some. The sample includes about 200,000 clones, about 86% of them seen just once. The sample comprised PBMCs or T cells enriched from blood (not recorded which). The receptors derive from a man between 35 and 55 years old who had recovered from COVID-19. Both conserved end residues are part of each CDR3. A D gene is named only where the DNA matches it firmly. Clone size is given for some rows only: seen once, a few or many times, or a class if the clone is expanded.

j_gene	v_gene	d_gene	abundance	CDR3aa	CDR3nt
TRBJ1-3	TRBV5-5	NA	NA	CASSLYGSGNTIYF	TGTGCCAGCAGCTTGTACGGGTCTGGAAACACCATATATTTT
TRBJ2-1	TRBV4-1	TRBD2	NA	CASSQGVAGQQFF	TGCGCCAGCAGCCAAGGAGTAGCGGGGCAGCAGTTCTTC
TRBJ1-2	TRBV28	NA	NA	CASSFPPTGGRYGYTF	TGTGCCAGCAGTTTTCCCCCAACGGGGGGAAGGTATGGCTACACCTTC
TRBJ1-2	TRBV5-6	TRBD1	NA	CASSSGQGLSGYTF	TGTGCCAGCAGCTCCGGACAGGGGTTGAGTGGCTACACCTTC
TRBJ1-6	TRBV3-1/TRBV3-2	TRBD1	NA	CASSRGTGLAGSYNSPLHF	TGTGCCAGCAGCCGGGGGACAGGCCTGGCCGGGTCCTATAATTCACCCCTCCACTTT
TRBJ1-1	TRBV5-4	TRBD1	NA	CASSLRQGYTEAFF	TGTGCCAGCAGCTTAAGACAGGGGTACACTGAAGCTTTCTTT
TRBJ2-2	TRBV3-1/TRBV3-2	NA	NA	CASSPSTGELFF	TGTGCCAGCAGCCCTAGCACCGGGGAGCTGTTTTTT
TRBJ1-2	TRBV19	NA	NA	CASRRDGANYGYTF	TGTGCCAGTCGGAGGGACGGAGCTAACTATGGCTACACCTTC
TRBJ1-1	TRBV18	NA	NA	CASSISPNTEAFF	TGTGCCAGCTCAATCTCCCCGAACACTGAAGCTTTCTTT
TRBJ2-7	TRBV9	NA	NA	CASSVYAGSAYEQYF	TGTGCCAGCAGCGTATATGCGGGCTCGGCGTACGAGCAGTACTTC
TRBJ2-3	TRBV7-2	TRBD2	few	CASSLGVGGGSTDTQYF	TGTGCCAGCAGCTTAGGTGTTGGCGGGGGGTCGACAGATACGCAGTATTTT
TRBJ1-1	TRBV7-6	NA	NA	CASSAYRGLGTEAFF	TGTGCCAGCAGCGCTTATCGGGGTTTGGGCACTGAAGCTTTCTTT
TRBJ1-2	TRBV7-2	NA	NA	CASTRDRNNNYGYTF	TGTGCCAGCACCCGCGACAGAAACAATAACTATGGCTACACCTTC
TRBJ2-1	TRBV3-1/TRBV3-2	TRBD2	NA	CASSYYFLTSGGNERENEQFF	TGTGCCAGCAGTTACTACTTCCTGACTAGCGGGGGGAATGAACGGGAGAATGAGCAGTTCTTC
TRBJ2-7	TRBV9	TRBD2	few	CASSVGSGVSYEQYF	TGTGCCAGCAGCGTCGGCAGCGGGGTATCCTACGAGCAGTACTTC
TRBJ1-1	TRBV5-1	TRBD1	few	CASATGAQLNTEAFF	TGCGCCAGCGCAACAGGGGCCCAACTCAACACTGAAGCTTTCTTT
TRBJ2-5	TRBV28	NA	NA	CASSGDSPETQYF	TGTGCCAGCAGCGGGGATTCCCCAGAGACCCAGTACTTC
TRBJ2-2	TRBV5-4	NA	once	CASSLVGASTGELFF	TGTGCCAGCAGCTTGGTAGGGGCGAGCACCGGGGAGCTGTTTTTT
TRBJ2-5	TRBV5-6	TRBD1	NA	CASSFGQGQETQYF	TGTGCCAGCAGCTTCGGACAGGGGCAAGAGACCCAGTACTTC
TRBJ1-1	TRBV28	NA	NA	CASSLWGDRSIHTEAFF	TGTGCCAGCAGTTTATGGGGCGACAGATCAATACACACTGAAGCTTTCTTT
TRBJ2-3	TRBV7-2	TRBD1	NA	CASSLVPGGMNTQYF	TGTGCCAGCAGCTTAGTTCCAGGGGGCATGAATACGCAGTATTTT
TRBJ2-3	TRBV24-1	TRBD1	NA	CATSDLQGAADTQYF	TGTGCCACCAGTGATTTGCAGGGGGCTGCAGATACGCAGTATTTT
TRBJ1-2	TRBV7-3	NA	NA	CASSIDGLYGYTF	TGTGCCAGCAGCATTGACGGGTTATATGGCTACACCTTC
TRBJ1-1	TRBV12-3/TRBV12-4	TRBD1	once	CASRGQGSEAFF	TGTGCCAGCAGAGGACAGGGCTCTGAAGCTTTCTTT
TRBJ1-5	TRBV4-1	NA	NA	CASSQDPGQIQPQHF	TGCGCCAGCAGCCAAGACCCGGGACAAATTCAACCCCAGCATTTT
TRBJ1-5	TRBV19	NA	few	CASTSTAYSNQPQHF	TGTGCCAGTACCTCGACAGCTTATAGCAATCAGCCCCAGCATTTT
TRBJ1-3	TRBV28	TRBD1	NA	CASSLGTGGTVDTIYF	TGTGCCAGCAGTTTAGGGACAGGGGGGACCGTGGACACCATATATTTT
TRBJ1-2	TRBV24-1	NA	NA	CATSDRGRSYGYTF	TGTGCCACCAGTGACCGGGGTCGGAGCTATGGCTACACCTTC
TRBJ2-7	TRBV23-1	NA	NA	CASSQSHRSYEQYF	TGCGCCAGCAGTCAATCCCACAGGTCCTACGAGCAGTACTTC